These 2 T cell receptor beta chains came from one sample sequenced in a study of blood T cell repertoires in COVID-19. Assay: immunoSEQ multiplex PCR; the TCRdb copy retains only in-frame clones and omits some. The sample lists roughly 200,000 clones; about 90% were seen once. The sequenced sample consisted of peripheral blood. These receptors came from a man aged 50 or older with acute or convalescent COVID-19.

The rearrangement joins TRBV2 to TRBJ1-6, with D perhaps matching TRBD1 (5 bases). The germline V gene encodes CDR1 SNHLY and CDR2 FYNNEI. V was pared by 7 bases and J by 6 bases, with 13 bases between. The CDR3 totals 14 residues. The CDR3 DNA reads TGTGCCAGCAAAAGGGGCCCATCTAATTCACCCCTCCACTTT. It yields the protein CASKRGPSNSPLHF.

J is TRBJ2-1 and V is TRBV11-2; 12 bases fit TRBD2. The CDR3 contains 17 residues. After removal of 4 bases from V and 6 bases from J, the junction contained 10 bases not matched to a gene. Germline V gives CDR1 SGHAT, CDR2 FQNNGV. The DNA for the CDR3 is TGTGCCAGCAGCTCCTTGATAGGACTAGCGGGGTCCAATGAGCAGTTCTTC. Its translation: CASSSLIGLAGSNEQFF.